This TCR beta chain appears in the sequencing data of a study of T-cell memory formation after mild COVID-19. With 6 bases removed from V and 4 bases from J, the gap between germline ends came to 18 bases. Per the germline V gene, CDR1 is LGHNA and CDR2 is YNFKEQ. The CDR3 runs to 15 residues. TCRdb re-derived calls from the 5' RACE reads in MiXCR, one entry per CDR3 protein. The sample has about 150,000 distinct CDR3 sequences; 20% to 25% are singletons. This clonotype has more than one count but fewer than ten. The receptor was derived from an adult woman who had mild COVID-19 (a few samples of this study predate the infection). Cell type and time point are not known. The chain joins TRBV4-2 to TRBJ1-1; D is unclear. The sequenced sample was PBMCs or a T cell subset sorted from them (not recorded which). CDR3 sequence (DNA): TGTGCCAGCAGTCTTTTTGGCGTGCCTCGCACTGAAGCTTTCTTT. It yields the protein CASSLFGVPRTEAFF.